This is a list of T cell receptor beta chains from one sample in a study of T cells in Graves' hyperthyroidism and ophthalmopathy. TCRdb analysed the multiplex PCR reads with MiXCR anew, one entry per CDR3 protein. The sample shows under 350,000 distinct CDR3 sequences, about 13% of them seen only once. The sample consisted of blood. All receptors derive from a woman aged 40-49 years with Graves' hyperthyroidism. Both conserved end residues are part of each CDR3. D genes are given only for firm matches.

v_call: TRBV27
d_call: NA
j_call: TRBJ1-1
cdr3_aa: CASSITPRGNTEAFF

v_call: TRBV19
d_call: NA
j_call: TRBJ1-5
cdr3_aa: CASSIEPGGPQHF

v_call: TRBV6-1
d_call: NA
j_call: TRBJ1-1
cdr3_aa: CASTAQTNTEAFF

v_call: TRBV13
d_call: NA
j_call: TRBJ2-1
cdr3_aa: CASSWGSSSYNEQFF

v_call: TRBV11-2
d_call: TRBD2
j_call: TRBJ2-7
cdr3_aa: CASSRRLAGGRYEQYF

v_call: TRBV28
d_call: NA
j_call: TRBJ2-7
cdr3_aa: CASSLGPSREQYF

v_call: TRBV27
d_call: NA
j_call: TRBJ2-5
cdr3_aa: CASSKLARETQYF

v_call: TRBV2
d_call: NA
j_call: TRBJ1-2
cdr3_aa: CASSSTGAIGYTF

v_call: TRBV15
d_call: NA
j_call: TRBJ2-3
cdr3_aa: CATSEGRDTQYF

v_call: TRBV7-9
d_call: NA
j_call: TRBJ2-3
cdr3_aa: CASSQTVDTQYF

v_call: TRBV2
d_call: NA
j_call: TRBJ1-6
cdr3_aa: CASLPSSYNSPLHF

v_call: TRBV5-4
d_call: NA
j_call: TRBJ1-4
cdr3_aa: CASSSPGSEKLFF

v_call: TRBV6-1
d_call: NA
j_call: TRBJ2-3
cdr3_aa: CASSELVSDTQYF

v_call: TRBV3-1
d_call: TRBD1
j_call: TRBJ1-1
cdr3_aa: CASSLRTGGTEAFF

v_call: TRBV2
d_call: NA
j_call: TRBJ2-1
cdr3_aa: CASSVGDNEQFF

v_call: TRBV3-1
d_call: NA
j_call: TRBJ1-1
cdr3_aa: CASSLDKGAEAFF

v_call: TRBV20-1
d_call: TRBD2
j_call: TRBJ2-7
cdr3_aa: CSADASGRSSVYEQYF

v_call: TRBV5-1
d_call: NA
j_call: TRBJ2-1
cdr3_aa: CASSGTGTTYNEQFF

v_call: TRBV4-1
d_call: NA
j_call: TRBJ1-5
cdr3_aa: CASSQVETASNQPQHF

v_call: TRBV24-1
d_call: TRBD1
j_call: TRBJ1-5
cdr3_aa: CATSEGGYNQPQHF

v_call: TRBV6-2/TRBV6-3
d_call: NA
j_call: TRBJ1-5
cdr3_aa: CASRALGQPQHF

v_call: TRBV29-1
d_call: NA
j_call: TRBJ1-5
cdr3_aa: CSVGSEPQHF

v_call: TRBV10-2
d_call: TRBD2
j_call: TRBJ2-3
cdr3_aa: CASSHLGLAGGENTQYF